This T cell receptor beta chain was sequenced for a study of blood T cell repertoires in COVID-19 (dated by TCRdb to the early 2020s). At the level of the whole study: Samples covering the acute and convalescent phases of COVID-19 were provided by collaborators in the United States, Italy and Spain. The prospective study material was composed of cDNA or gDNA derived from T cells, B-cell-depleted T cells, or PBMCs. Deeply sampled blood TCRbeta repertoires from subjects exposed to, actively infected with, or recovered from COVID-19 were included in the dataset. The samples were drawn from the first 160 participants of the ongoing ImmuneRACE study and from 1,254 subjects provided by 6 global collaborators. The repertoires were released in a freely available public database intended as a resource for research on the immune response to SARS-CoV-2. Where available, HLA class I and class II types were taken from metadata supplied by the sample provider and were not determined by assay-based typing. A de-identified subject ID, COVID-19 status, age in years and sex were almost always included in the sample metadata. Results and caveats for the whole study, not just this receptor: Clinical and demographic metadata were provided uncurated, with the amount varying by source and participant.

The cysteine opens and the phenylalanine closes a CDR3 of 15 amino acids. The sequence is cut down to CDR3 DNA, 45 bases in frame from base 1. After removal of 0 bases from V and 7 bases from J, the junction retains 7 bases not matched to a gene. The CDR1 and CDR2 encoded by the germline V gene are MGHRA and YSYEKL. The immunoSEQ Assay, a bias-controlled multiplex PCR, was used to amplify TCRbeta CDR3 regions from genomic DNA. The authors processed their data as follows. Nucleated cell counts per sample were estimated from amplification of reference gene primers within the assay. Sequence reads were collapsed and filtered to measure the absolute abundance of every unique TCRbeta CDR3 rearrangement. Productive Simpson clonality was computed per sample as the square root of Simpson's diversity index over productive rearrangements. As stored in TCRdb, this immuneACCESS dataset retains in-frame rearrangements with V and J assigned. A fraction of the clones does not appear; measured against another copy, unresolved V genes explain less than half of the discrepancy, and the remainder lacks a known reason. V and J calls and clone size are those listed in that table; D and trimming were worked out from the DNA. For this sample there are 220,000 or so clones; 82% appear just once. The ten largest clones take up under 2% of the sample.

Whole blood was collected in K2EDTA tubes by collaborating institutions according to the institutions' own protocols. For TCRbeta analysis, collaborator samples were shipped as frozen whole blood, as isolated PBMCs, or as DNA extracted from either sample type. With regard to this clone: Its antigen remains undetermined. No much larger clone is present one base from it, and per-base qualities are unavailable.

The rearranged segments are TRBV4-1 and TRBJ2-7, with TRBD2 matching 9 junction bases. The receptor's source is a woman of 80 years or more with acute or convalescent COVID-19. The sequencing sample was made of peripheral blood. The CDR3 loop reads CASSQDESGRREQYF. The nucleotide sequence reads TGCGCCAGCAGCCAAGATGAGAGCGGGAGGCGTGAGCAGTACTTC.